The 29 T cell receptor beta chains reported below all come from one sample, sequenced in a study of post-analysis software for immune sequencing data. Overall study results and limits: Included in a set of several TRBV segments more frequent in patients than controls were TRBV5-6, TRBV5-1 and TRBV20-1.

The TCR beta cDNA libraries contained unique molecular identifiers. Using its own MiXCR run on the PCR reads, TCRdb lists one record per CDR3 protein. The table includes roughly 400,000 distinct CDR3 sequences, 30% to 45% detected once. Antigen specificity for these receptors is unknown. Sequenced material: blood. The receptors here all came from a girl aged 2 to 10 with multiple sclerosis.

The chain recombines TRBV4-3 with TRBJ2-5, with D maybe TRBD1 (6 bases). The J call may not be correct, given that the DNA end is closer to TRBJ2-7. CDR1 and CDR2 (germline): LGHNA, YSLEER. The CDR3 is 15 amino acids. The CDR3 region has the DNA TGCGCCAGCAGCCAGCAGGACAGCGGCGAATACGAGCAGTACTTC. Amino acid sequence: CASSQQDSGEYEQYF.

The J gene is TRBJ2-5, the V gene TRBV29-1; tentative D call: TRBD2 (6 bases). The germline CDR1 and CDR2 sequences are SQVTM and ANQGSEA. Trimming stripped 7 bases from V and 3 bases from J, with 12 bases between. This CDR3 has 12 amino acids. CDR3 residues: CSGGLGKETQYF. The CDR3 DNA follows: TGCAGCGGGGGACTGGGGAAAGAGACCCAGTACTTC.

The V gene is TRBV28, the J gene TRBJ2-1, with D hard to call. The germline V gene has CDR1 MDHEN and CDR2 SYDVKM. The CDR3 runs 12 residues. The V gene lost 5 bases and the J gene lost 11 bases, with 13 bases spanning the gap. CDR3 sequence (DNA): TGTGCCAGCAGTCAAAGGGATTCAAAGCAGTTCTTC. Translating gives CASSQRDSKQFF.

This clonotype was detected a few times. Given a much more abundant clone one base away, this may be a read error. The V and J genes are TRBV10-2 and TRBJ2-7; D may be TRBD1 (5 bases). The germline V gene encodes CDR1 WSHSY and CDR2 SAAADI. The CDR3 is 13 amino acids. CDR3 bases: TGCACCAGCAGTTCCGGACACCGTTACGAGCAGTACTTC. Amino acid sequence: CTSSSGHRYEQYF.

The V gene is TRBV20-1, the J gene TRBJ1-5; a weak D match, TRBD1 (5 bases). Germline V gene sequence: CDR1 DFQATT, CDR2 SNEGSKA (reference sequence). V lost 4 bases and J 4 bases, leaving 11 bases between the germline ends. The CDR3 runs to 13 residues. CDR3 region: CSAKPGINQPQHF. DNA of the CDR3: TGCAGTGCTAAGCCAGGGATTAATCAGCCCCAGCATTTT.

As for this clonotype: Germline is not matched at one junction end, which may reflect a read error. V and J are TRBV5-1 and TRBJ1-2; 8 bases agree with TRBD1. The V gene's germline CDR1 is SGHRS and CDR2 YFSETQ. The CDR3 length is 17 residues. CDR3 region: CASSPLGDRSSGYDYTF. The CDR3 DNA sequence: TGCGCCAGCAGCCCTTTGGGGGACAGGTCGTCGGGCTATGACTACACCTTC.

This CDR3 is CASSIRDISYNEQFF. CDR3 bases: TGCGCCAGCAGCATCCGGGATATCTCCTACAATGAGCAGTTCTTC. The chain uses TRBV5-1 and TRBJ2-1; TRBD2 is a possible D gene (5 bases). Trimming took off 4 bases at V and 0 bases at J, with 11 bases between the two ends. Germline loops: CDR1 SGHRS, CDR2 YFSETQ. This CDR3 contains 15 residues.

The chain has TRBV3-1 and TRBJ2-7; D gene ambiguous. The germline CDR1 and CDR2 sequences are LGHDT and YNNKEL (reference sequence). V lost 4 bases and J 5 bases, leaving 6 bases between the germline ends. The CDR3 consists of 11 residues. The CDR3 DNA reads TGTGCCAGCAGCCGGCAAAACGAGCAGTACTTC. It specifies CASSRQNEQYF.

The rearrangement uses TRBV28 and TRBJ2-7; D is uncertain. Per germline, CDR1 MDHEN and CDR2 SYDVKM. Trimming removed 8 bases from V and 0 bases from J, with 14 bases in between. The CDR3 is 14 residues long. CDR3 in amino acids: CASSRPGSSYEQYF. The CDR3 bases are TGTGCCAGCTCACGACCCGGAAGCTCCTACGAGCAGTACTTC. Using reference TRBV28 and TRBJ2-7 for the parts outside the CDR3, the full variable domain is DVKVTQSSRYLVKRTGEKVFLECVQDMDHENMFWYRQDPGLGLRLIYFSYDVKMKEKGDIPEGYSVSREKKERFSLILESASTNQTSMYLCASSRPGSSYEQYFGPGTRLTVT.

This clonotype has more than one count but fewer than ten. V and J are TRBV27 and TRBJ2-1; D is unresolved. From germline, CDR1 is MNHEY and CDR2 SMNVEV (reference sequence). CDR3 length: 14 amino acids. V was shortened by 9 bases and J by 4 bases, with 16 bases between the two germline ends. CDR3 residues: CASGVLEKYNEQFF. Written as DNA, the CDR3 is TGTGCCAGTGGGGTCCTCGAAAAATACAATGAGCAGTTCTTC.

This clonotype occurred a few times. The rearrangement joins TRBV5-1 to TRBJ2-7, with 13 positions matching TRBD2. Germline CDR1 is SGHRS and CDR2 is YFSETQ. Losses at the gene ends were 4 bases for V and 2 bases for J; bases not matched to a gene: 6. The CDR3 totals 16 residues. The CDR3 DNA reads TGCGCCAGCAGCATGGGACTAGCGGGGAAAGCCTACGAGCAGTACTTC. It is translated as CASSMGLAGKAYEQYF.

This clonotype was observed a handful of times. The V and J genes are TRBV7-2 and TRBJ2-1; TRBD2 matches at 15 bases. The CDR3 consists of 16 residues. The J segment lost 8 bases and the V segment lost 4 bases, leaving 6 bases of the junction unmatched. From germline, CDR1 is SGHTA and CDR2 FQGNSA. The CDR3 DNA reads TGTGCCAGCAGCTACGGACTAGCGGGAGGGGCTTATGAGCAGTTCTTC. This encodes CASSYGLAGGAYEQFF.

This clonotype was counted only a few times. The V call is TRBV10-2, the J call TRBJ2-1; the D is unclear. This CDR3 is 15 amino acids long. Looked up from germline, CDR1 is WSHSY and CDR2 is SAAADI. V lost 9 bases and J lost 5, with 20 bases in between. DNA for the CDR3: TGCGCCAGTCTTTCGGCATCCAATCTAAACAATGAGCAGTTCTTC. It translates to CASLSASNLNNEQFF.

This clonotype appeared a few times. This chain connects TRBV25-1 to TRBJ1-1; 7 bases fit TRBD1. Per the germline V gene, CDR1 is MGHDK and CDR2 is SYGVNS. V shed 3 bases and J 3 bases; nucleotides not matched to a gene: 7. This CDR3 contains 15 residues. The CDR3 bases are TGTGCCAGCAGTGACTCGACAGGGCGGGACACTGAAGCTTTCTTT. Protein: CASSDSTGRDTEAFF.

The chain recombines TRBV28 with TRBJ1-6; tentative D call: TRBD1 (6 bases). Germline CDR1 is MDHEN and CDR2 is SYDVKM. This CDR3 comprises 15 residues. The V gene lost 5 bases and the J gene lost 7 bases, with 15 bases spanning the gap. The CDR3 coding sequence is TGTGCCAGCAGTCCATTACAGGGCTGGAATTCACCCCTCCACTTT. This encodes CASSPLQGWNSPLHF.

This chain joins TRBV19 and TRBJ1-5; TRBD1 aligns across 7 bases. Looked up from germline, CDR1 is LNHDA and CDR2 is SQIVND (reference sequence). Trimming at V came to 3 bases and at J to 4 bases, leaving 12 bases not matched to a gene. The CDR3 contains 17 residues. This chain's CDR3 is CASSMASSRGRNQPQHF. In DNA, the CDR3 is TGTGCCAGTAGTATGGCCTCATCGAGGGGGCGGAATCAGCCCCAGCATTTT.

This clonotype was recorded a few times. This chain uses TRBV7-9 with TRBJ2-7; maybe TRBD1 (6 bases). The assigned J gene may be wrong: the sequence end matches TRBJ2-5 better. Germline CDR1 and CDR2: SEHNR and FQNEAQ (reference sequence). This CDR3 has 14 residues. The CDR3 DNA reads as TGTGCCAGCAGCAATCCAACAGGGATCGAGACCCAGTACTTC. Translation: CASSNPTGIETQYF.

This clonotype was seen more than once but under ten times. This chain joins TRBV20-1 and TRBJ2-7; 8 bases line up with TRBD2. Germline loops: CDR1 DFQATT, CDR2 SNEGSKA (reference sequence). The V gene end was trimmed by 1 base and the J gene end by 4 bases; junction bases not matched to a gene: 6. The CDR3 covers 14 residues. This CDR3 reads CSARGKAGEYEQYF. The CDR3, as DNA: TGCAGTGCTAGAGGCAAAGCGGGAGAGTACGAGCAGTACTTC.

V gene TRBV20-1 combines with J gene TRBJ2-7; D ambiguous. The CDR3 has 16 residues. From germline, CDR1 is DFQATT and CDR2 SNEGSKA (reference sequence). Trimming took 0 bases from V and 7 from J, leaving 22 bases between them. CDR3 in DNA: TGCAGTGCTAGAGATTCTCAAGCGTTTTCGTACAATGAGCAGTACTTC. Amino acids: CSARDSQAFSYNEQYF.

V is TRBV29-1 and J is TRBJ2-3, with no clear D. There are 11 residues in the CDR3. V gave up 3 bases and J gave up 7 bases, with 8 bases separating them. The V gene's germline CDR1 is SQVTM and CDR2 ANQGSEA. The CDR3 coding sequence is TGCAGCGTTGAGTGGGAATATACGCAGTATTTT. Its translation is CSVEWEYTQYF.

V and J are TRBV20-1 and TRBJ2-1, with 7 bases identical to TRBD2. Germline CDR1 and CDR2: DFQATT and SNEGSKA (reference sequence). V lost 3 bases to trimming and J lost 0 bases; unmatched junction nucleotides: 2. The CDR3 length is 14 residues. The CDR3 nucleotides are TGCAGTGCTAGGCGGGGGAGCTCCTACAATGAGCAGTTCTTC. Encoded protein: CSARRGSSYNEQFF.

The chain joins TRBV5-1 to TRBJ2-4, with D perhaps given as TRBD1 or TRBD2 (6 bases each). The germline V gene has CDR1 SGHRS and CDR2 YFSETQ. The CDR3 runs 17 residues. With 5 bases removed from V and 0 bases from J, the gap between germline ends came to 18 bases. The CDR3 loop is CASSLRGDSIAKNIQYF. CDR3 sequence (DNA): TGCGCCAGCAGTCTGAGGGGGGACTCAATAGCCAAAAACATTCAGTACTTC.

This chain uses TRBV5-5 with TRBJ1-4; D gene unclear. The V end lost 2 bases, the J end lost 10 bases, and 9 bases lay between the germline ends. Germline V gives CDR1 SGHKS, CDR2 YYEKEE (reference sequence). The CDR3 has 12 amino acids. The CDR3 here is CASSLTAGKLFF. In DNA form, the CDR3 reads TGTGCCAGCAGCTTAACAGCGGGAAAACTGTTTTTT.

The V and J genes are TRBV6-2 or TRBV6-3 and TRBJ1-1; 8 nucleotides match TRBD1. This CDR3 has 14 residues. V gave up 6 bases and J gave up 1 base; unmatched junction bases: 4. Germline lookup yields CDR1 MNHEY and CDR2 SVGEGT. CDR3 sequence reads: CASRRQGSNTEAFF. The CDR3 nucleotides read TGTGCCAGCAGACGACAGGGGTCGAACACTGAAGCTTTCTTT.

This chain uses TRBV28 with TRBJ2-4; weak D call: TRBD2 (6 bases). The CDR3 runs 15 residues. In germline, CDR1 is MDHEN, CDR2 SYDVKM. Trimming stripped 3 bases from V and 8 bases from J, with 17 bases between. The CDR3 region is CASSLSGSRRDIQYF. The CDR3 nucleotides read TGTGCCAGCAGTTTGTCCGGGAGCCGAAGGGACATTCAGTACTTC.

This clonotype was counted only a few times. The rearrangement uses TRBV10-3 and TRBJ2-1; TRBD2 aligns across 7 bases. The CDR3 sequence is 15 residues long. CDR1 and CDR2 from the germline V gene are ENHRY and SYGVKD. With V trimmed by 3 bases and J by 0 bases, 2 bases remained unmatched. The CDR3 sequence is CAISDGGSSYNEQFF. The DNA of the CDR3 is TGTGCCATCAGTGATGGCGGGAGCTCCTACAATGAGCAGTTCTTC.

The chain joins TRBV9 to TRBJ2-7; D is possibly TRBD1 (5 bases). The CDR3 spans 15 residues. The V end lost 0 bases, the J end lost 6 bases, and 16 bases lay between the germline ends. Germline V lookup: CDR1 SGDLS, CDR2 YYNGEE. CDR3 sequence reads: CASSVGAGPQGEQYF. CDR3 nucleotides: TGTGCCAGCAGCGTAGGGGCAGGGCCCCAGGGCGAGCAGTACTTC.

The V call is TRBV4-3, the J call TRBJ2-3, with 13 bases that match TRBD2. Germline lookup yields CDR1 LGHNA and CDR2 YSLEER. This CDR3 comprises 17 residues. The V and J ends lost 0 bases and 7 bases, in that order; junction bases with no gene match: 7. CDR3 protein: CASSQDLRTSGSHTQYF. In nucleotides, the CDR3 is TGCGCCAGCAGCCAAGATCTCCGGACTAGCGGGAGTCATACGCAGTATTTT.

This clonotype was detected a few times. This chain links TRBV9 with TRBJ2-3, with 8 bases identical to TRBD2. V was pared by 0 bases and J by 2 bases, with 11 bases of the junction left unmatched. Germline values: CDR1 SGDLS, CDR2 YYNGEE. The CDR3 sequence is 18 residues long. CDR3 region: CASSVGLVGGGTTDTQYF. DNA for the CDR3: TGTGCCAGCAGCGTAGGCTTAGTCGGCGGGGGGACCACAGATACGCAGTATTTT.